This TCR beta chain was sequenced in a study of CD8 T cells in Susac syndrome (dated by TCRdb to about 2019). Regarding the research as a whole: Of the Susac syndrome patients who were sequenced, roughly 6 had clinically active disease and 8 or 9 were in clinical remission. CD8+ T cell repertoire clonality was compared between about 12 healthy donors, around 14 Susac syndrome patients and approximately 16 multiple sclerosis patients. Whether CD8+ T cell activation and differentiation in Susac syndrome was antigen driven was tested using repertoire sequencing. Susac syndrome patients were therapy-naive, on corticosteroids (some also receiving IVIg), or on IVIg alone at blood withdrawal.

RNA was extracted using the RNeasy kit, and roughly 0.45 to 1 ug of the RNA was reverse transcribed with random hexamers. The immunoSEQ multiplex PCR assay, which covers 54 Vbeta and 13 Jbeta segments, was used to amplify TCR beta CDR3 regions. Bias from PCR amplification was corrected by using a synthetic template baseline for primer optimization and for computational correction. The authors' pipeline ran thus. Reads were annotated to V, D and J genes per IMGT and analyzed with immunoSEQ Analyzer, keeping only productive sequences. Clonality was computed as one minus Shannon entropy normalized by log2 of the number of productive unique sequences. Public and private clones were assessed among the 100 most prevalent clones of each patient and control. Clones were defined as Susac-specific when absent from the healthy and MS cohorts, from about 1,100 published viral clones and from other ImmuneACCESS disease sequences. The public reads were quality trimmed at Q25 with fastp and then assembled into clones with MiXCR by TCRdb, keeping productive beta chains. Records with the same CDR3 protein are collapsed into one entry carrying the most frequent genes and DNA. TCRdb's processing, not the authors', yielded these V and J calls. A total of under 95,000 distinct CDR3 sequences appear in this sample, approximately 95% of them only once. Clones ranked in the top ten supply over 0.35% of the sample.

What the research found in general, with its limitations: Clonal expansion was observed in Susac syndrome CD8+ repertoires, with the highest expansion in CD8+ TEMRA cells and greater expansion in clinically active than in remitting patients. The TCR sequencing and HLA analysis was acknowledged to have included a relatively small number of individuals. Some 15 and five Susac-specific public clones were found in the total CD8+ and CD8+ TEMRA repertoires, respectively.

Note on this clonotype: There is no known antigen for this receptor. Within one base of it there is no much larger clone, and no base qualities were kept.

Peripheral blood CD8+ and CD4+ T cells from healthy donors, Susac syndrome patients and multiple sclerosis patients were profiled by high-throughput TCR beta sequencing. Susac syndrome patients met recently defined diagnostic criteria for definite or probable disease. Bulk CD8+ and CD4+ T cells were purified magnetically by negative isolation, whereas CD8+ TEMRA cells were enriched by FACS. Blood was drawn into EDTA tubes, processed within 24 hours, and PBMCs were isolated by density gradient centrifugation. PBMCs intended for TCR sequencing were cryopreserved in liquid nitrogen and were subsequently thawed in a 37 degrees C water bath. The sorted or isolated CD4+, CD8+ and CD8+ TEMRA cells reached a purity of at least 90%. Per the germline V gene (reference sequence), GTSNPN is the CDR1 and SVGIG is the CDR2. The junction shows trimming of 4 bases on V and 2 bases on J, plus 11 bases between the germline ends. The CDR3 runs 13 amino acids, cysteine and phenylalanine included. Only the CDR3 region is kept as DNA, spanning 39 bases read in frame from base 1.

The chain links TRBV30 with TRBJ1-1; 5 matching bases give a weak D call of TRBD1. This clonotype was obtained from a human donor with Susac syndrome. The sequenced sample was CD8+ T cells from PBMCs. The CDR3 sequence is CAWNPGPNTEAFF. The nucleotide sequence is given as TGTGCCTGGAATCCGGGACCTAACACTGAAGCTTTCTTT.